This T cell receptor (beta chain) was sequenced in a study of T-cell memory formation after mild COVID-19. Background on the study: Largely donor-specific TCR clusters were found.

Overall study findings and caveats: Contracting clones from day 15 to 85 had balanced CD4/CD8; later expanders favoured CD4+. Whether day 37 second-wave clones are SARS-CoV-2-specific was not confirmed.

CDR1 is DFQATT and CDR2 is SNEGSKA in the germline V gene (reference sequence). This CDR3 is built from 13 residues. V was pared by 3 bases and J by 1 base, with 9 bases between. On this clonotype itself: Its antigen is not identified.

TCRdb passed the 5' RACE reads through MiXCR, listing each CDR3 protein once. The sample records a few hundred thousand distinct CDR3 sequences, around 24% being singletons. The gene calls are TRBV20-1 and TRBJ1-1, with unresolved D. The sample taken for sequencing was PBMCs or a T cell subset sorted from them (not recorded which). The clonotype comes from an adult woman who had mild COVID-19 (a few samples of this study predate the infection). Cell type and time point are not known. The DNA of the CDR3 is TGCAGTGCTAGGAGGCAGGCGAACACTGAAGCTTTCTTT. Translating gives CSARRQANTEAFF.